The 8 T cell receptor beta chains in this list originate from one sample, sequenced in a study of OX40 agonist ivuxolimab in advanced cancers. TCRdb's table, derived via immunoSEQ multiplex PCR, lists solely in-frame clones and lacks some. The sample holds approximately 66,000 clones, 85% to 90% seen once. The sequencing here drew on CD4+ or CD8+ T cells sorted from blood, taken in a trial of the OX40 agonist ivuxolimab. These receptors came from an adult with an advanced solid tumor such as melanoma, head and neck, liver or kidney cancer.

V is TRBV19 and J is TRBJ2-7, with D hard to call. The CDR3 has 14 residues. Deletions cut 5 bases from V and 3 bases from J, with 14 bases between. Germline CDR1 is LNHDA and CDR2 is SQIVND (reference sequence). The CDR3 region is CASSAPGTGYEQYF. In DNA, the CDR3 is TGTGCCAGTAGTGCCCCCGGTACTGGCTACGAGCAGTACTTC.

V and J are TRBV4-2 and TRBJ2-5; 8 nucleotides agree with TRBD2. After removal of 1 base from V and 3 bases from J, the junction contained 4 bases not matched to a gene. From germline, CDR1 is LGHNA and CDR2 YNFKEQ. This CDR3 comprises 15 residues. The CDR3 region has the DNA TGTGCCAGCAGCCAAGTTGCACTAGCGGAAGAGACCCAGTACTTC. Protein: CASSQVALAEETQYF.

This chain joins TRBV28 and TRBJ2-7; 7 bases line up with TRBD1. CDR1 MDHEN and CDR2 SYDVKM come from the germline V gene. The V gene end was trimmed by 6 bases and the J gene end by 2 bases; junction bases not matched to a gene: 10. This CDR3 is built from 15 residues. The DNA for the CDR3 is TGTGCCAGCAGCCAAAGGGGGCAGGGGACCTACGAGCAGTACTTC. Amino acids: CASSQRGQGTYEQYF.

The V and J genes are TRBV13 and TRBJ2-4, with no clear D. Germline lookup yields CDR1 PRHDT and CDR2 FYEKMQ (reference sequence). The CDR3 covers 14 residues. V dropped 4 bases and J dropped 0 bases, with 7 bases sitting between them. The CDR3 coding sequence is TGTGCCAGCAGCTCCACTCTAGCCAAAAACATTCAGTACTTC. It translates to CASSSTLAKNIQYF.

The CDR3 loop reads CASSVSGRAKETQYF. Here the CDR3 DNA reads TGTGCCAGCAGCGTCAGCGGGAGGGCCAAGGAGACCCAGTACTTC. This sequence joins TRBV9 and TRBJ2-5; TRBD2 aligns across 10 bases. The V gene's germline CDR1 is SGDLS and CDR2 YYNGEE. CDR3 size: 15 residues. J was trimmed by 5 bases and V by 2 bases; bases with no gene match: 6.

The chain combines TRBV7-8 with TRBJ1-6, with 8 bases lining up with TRBD1. The CDR3 loop spans 13 amino acids. V shed 11 bases, J shed 4 bases, and the junction held 4 bases outside the gene matches. CDR1 and CDR2 from the germline V gene are SGHVS and FQNEAQ. The CDR3 coding sequence is TGTGCCGTCGGACAGGGTTATAATTCACCCCTCCACTTT. Translation: CAVGQGYNSPLHF. Variable domain in full (rest from reference TRBV7-8 and TRBJ1-6): GAGVSQSPRYKVAKRGQDVALRCDPISGHVSLFWYQQALGQGPEFLTYFQNEAQLDKSGLPSDRFFAERPEGSVSTLKIQRTQQEDSAVYLCAVGQGYNSPLHFGNGTRLTVT.

The chain combines TRBV19 with TRBJ1-2; 8 bases are a match to TRBD1. Losses at the gene ends were 5 bases for V and 5 bases for J; bases not matched to a gene: 7. CDR1 and CDR2 from the germline V gene are LNHDA and SQIVND (reference sequence). The CDR3 length is 14 residues. This chain's CDR3 is CASSPGQGYYGYTF. In nucleotides, the CDR3 is TGTGCCAGTAGTCCAGGACAGGGTTATTATGGCTACACCTTC.

The chain couples TRBV28 to TRBJ2-7; D is uncertain. The CDR3 contains 13 residues. The V gene's germline CDR1 is MDHEN and CDR2 SYDVKM. Trimming stripped 5 bases from V and 2 bases from J, with 10 bases between. The CDR3 region has the DNA TGTGCCAGCAGTGGAAGAGATCCCTACGAGCAGTACTTC. Translated, it gives CASSGRDPYEQYF.